This entry describes one TCR beta chain. Its target is not known. Of the isolated RNA, all was reverse transcribed, and so the sequenced material was expressed TCRB transcripts. Assay: immunoSEQ multiplex PCR; the TCRdb copy retains only in-frame clones and omits some. Of about 160,000 clones detected, around 8.3% appear once; the ten largest clones hold more than 0.5%. The CDR3 extends over 16 amino acids. CDR1 is LNHNV and CDR2 is YYDKDF in the germline V gene (reference sequence). V gave up 0 bases and J gave up 5 bases, with 16 bases separating them. This sample is part of a study of beta chain features in type 1 diabetes. Looking at the study overall: Examination spanned 100 million to 130 million sorted cells from all samples.

Study-wide points: A definitive answer on HLA type influencing TCRB rearrangement was not reached here. A closer apparent resemblance between naive, central memory and Treg TCRB repertoires was seen in patients than in healthy donors. Type 1 diabetes patients had TCRB CDR3s that were shorter (moderately but significantly so) in all four CD4+ subsets.

Heparinised blood was drawn once per donor, averaging approximately 0.12 L. The specimen was central memory CD4+ T cells from blood. J is TRBJ1-2 and V is TRBV15, with D uncertain. This TCR derives from a woman under 30 with type 1 diabetes. In DNA form, the CDR3 reads TGTGCCACCAGCAGAGAAGGAACAGATTACCTTTATGGCTACACCTTC. As protein: CATSREGTDYLYGYTF. Full variable domain (remainder filled in from reference TRBV15 and TRBJ1-2): DAMVIQNPRYQVTQFGKPVTLSCSQTLNHNVMYWYQQKSSQAPKLLFHYYDKDFNNEADTPDNFQSRRPNTSFCFLDIRSPGLGDTAMYLCATSREGTDYLYGYTFGSGTRLTVV.